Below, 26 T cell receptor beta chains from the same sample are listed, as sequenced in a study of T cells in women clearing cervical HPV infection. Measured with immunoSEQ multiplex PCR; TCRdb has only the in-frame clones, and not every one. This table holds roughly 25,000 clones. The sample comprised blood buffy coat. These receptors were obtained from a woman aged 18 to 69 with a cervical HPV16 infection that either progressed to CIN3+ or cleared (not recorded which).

This CDR3 is CASSSWAGDDYTF. The sequenced CDR3 bases are TGTGCCAGCAGCTCATGGGCAGGGGACGAC. The chain employs TRBV7-9 and TRBJ1-2; D may be TRBD1 (6 bases). Sequencing ends 3 residues short of the CDR3 end; the germline J gene provides the rest. CDR1 SEHNR and CDR2 FQNEAQ come from the germline V gene (reference sequence). The CDR3 length is 13 residues.

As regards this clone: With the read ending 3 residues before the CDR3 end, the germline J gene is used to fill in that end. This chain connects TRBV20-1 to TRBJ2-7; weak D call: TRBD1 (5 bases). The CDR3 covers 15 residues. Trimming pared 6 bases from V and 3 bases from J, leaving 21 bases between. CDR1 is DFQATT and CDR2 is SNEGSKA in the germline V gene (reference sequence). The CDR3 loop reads CSAQPPSLRGYEQYF. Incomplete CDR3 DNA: TGCAGTGCCCAACCCCCCTCGCTTAGGGGCTACGAG.

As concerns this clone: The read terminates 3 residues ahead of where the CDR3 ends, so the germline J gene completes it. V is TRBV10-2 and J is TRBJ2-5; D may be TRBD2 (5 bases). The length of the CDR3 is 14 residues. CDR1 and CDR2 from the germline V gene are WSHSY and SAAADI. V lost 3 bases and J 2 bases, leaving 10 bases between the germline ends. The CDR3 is CASSESGYQETQYF. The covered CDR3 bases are TGCGCCAGCAGTGAATCGGGGTATCAAGAGACC.

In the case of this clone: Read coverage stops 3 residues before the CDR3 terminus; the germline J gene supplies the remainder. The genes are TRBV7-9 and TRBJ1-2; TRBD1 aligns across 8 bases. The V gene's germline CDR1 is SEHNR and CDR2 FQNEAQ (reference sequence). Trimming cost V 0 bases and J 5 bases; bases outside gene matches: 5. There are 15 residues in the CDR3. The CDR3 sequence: CASSLATGVEYGYTF. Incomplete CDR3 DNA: TGTGCCAGCAGCTTAGCGACAGGGGTAGAGTATGGC.

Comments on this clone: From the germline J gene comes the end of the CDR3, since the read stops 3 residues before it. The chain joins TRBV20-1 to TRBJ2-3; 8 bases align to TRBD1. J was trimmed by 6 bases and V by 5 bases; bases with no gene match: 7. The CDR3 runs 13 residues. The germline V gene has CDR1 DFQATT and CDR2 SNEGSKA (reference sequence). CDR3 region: CSADLRGPDTQYF. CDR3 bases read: TGCAGTGCTGACCTCAGGGGGCCCGATACG.

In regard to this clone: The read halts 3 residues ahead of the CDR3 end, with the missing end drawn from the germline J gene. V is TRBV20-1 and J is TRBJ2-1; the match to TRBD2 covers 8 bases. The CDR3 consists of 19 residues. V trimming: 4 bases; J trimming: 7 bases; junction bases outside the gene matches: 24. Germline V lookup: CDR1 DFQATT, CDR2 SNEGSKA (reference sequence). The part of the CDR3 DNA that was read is TGCAGTGCTACACACGGACTCGGGGCTTTAGCGGGACTTTGGAATGAG. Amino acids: CSATHGLGALAGLWNE. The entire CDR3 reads CSATHGLGALAGLWNEQFF.

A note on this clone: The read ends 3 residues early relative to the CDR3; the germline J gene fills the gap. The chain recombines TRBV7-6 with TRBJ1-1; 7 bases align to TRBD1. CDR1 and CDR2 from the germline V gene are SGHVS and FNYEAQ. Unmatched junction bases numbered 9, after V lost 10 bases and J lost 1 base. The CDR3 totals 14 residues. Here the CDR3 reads CATTRGAGNTEAFF. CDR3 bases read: TGTGCCACCACCAGGGGGGCAGGGAACACTGAA.

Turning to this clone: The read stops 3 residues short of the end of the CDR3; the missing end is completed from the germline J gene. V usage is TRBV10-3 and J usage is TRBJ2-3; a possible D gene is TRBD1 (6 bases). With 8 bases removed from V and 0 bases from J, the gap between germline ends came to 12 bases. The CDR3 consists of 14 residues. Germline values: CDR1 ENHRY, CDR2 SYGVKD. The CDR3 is CAIRTDTSTDTQYF. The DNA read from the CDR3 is TGTGCCATCCGGACAGACACTAGCACAGATACG.

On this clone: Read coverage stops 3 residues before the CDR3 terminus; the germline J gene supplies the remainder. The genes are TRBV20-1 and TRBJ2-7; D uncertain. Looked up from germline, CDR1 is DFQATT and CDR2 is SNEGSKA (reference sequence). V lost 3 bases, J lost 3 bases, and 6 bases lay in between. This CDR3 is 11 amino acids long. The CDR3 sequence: CSASTGYEQYF. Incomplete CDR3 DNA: TGCAGTGCTAGTACCGGCTACGAG.

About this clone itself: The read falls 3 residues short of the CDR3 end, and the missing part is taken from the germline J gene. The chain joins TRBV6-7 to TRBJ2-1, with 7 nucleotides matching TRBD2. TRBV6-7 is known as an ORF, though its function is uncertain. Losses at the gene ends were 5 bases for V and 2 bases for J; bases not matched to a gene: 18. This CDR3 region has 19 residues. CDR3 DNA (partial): TGTGCCAGCAGTCCACCCTGCATACGACCTAGCGGACCCTACAATGAG. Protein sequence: CASSPPCIRPSGPYNE. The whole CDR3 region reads CASSPPCIRPSGPYNEQFF.

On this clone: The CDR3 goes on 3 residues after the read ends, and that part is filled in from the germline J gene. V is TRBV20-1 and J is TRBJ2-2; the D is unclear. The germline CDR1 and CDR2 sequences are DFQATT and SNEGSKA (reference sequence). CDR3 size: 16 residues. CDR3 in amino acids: CSVRSIGGQFNEKLFF. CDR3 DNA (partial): TGCAGTGTCAGAAGTATCGGTGGGCAATTCAATGAAAAG.

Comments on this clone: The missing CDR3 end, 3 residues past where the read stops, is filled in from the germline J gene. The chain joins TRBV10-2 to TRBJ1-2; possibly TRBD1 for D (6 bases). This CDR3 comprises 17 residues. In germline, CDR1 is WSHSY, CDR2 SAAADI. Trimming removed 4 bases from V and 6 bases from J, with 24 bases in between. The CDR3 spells CASSGTSTASGANGYTF. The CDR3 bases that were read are TGCGCCAGCAGTGGGACGTCGACGGCCTCAGGGGCGAATGGC.

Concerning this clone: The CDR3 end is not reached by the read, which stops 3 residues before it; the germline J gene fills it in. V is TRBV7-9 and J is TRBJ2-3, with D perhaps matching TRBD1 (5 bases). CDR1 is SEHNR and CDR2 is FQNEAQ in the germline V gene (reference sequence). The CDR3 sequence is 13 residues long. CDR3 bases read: TGTGCCAGGGCCAGGGCTCTACAAGAGACG. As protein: CARARALQET. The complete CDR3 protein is CARARALQETQYF.

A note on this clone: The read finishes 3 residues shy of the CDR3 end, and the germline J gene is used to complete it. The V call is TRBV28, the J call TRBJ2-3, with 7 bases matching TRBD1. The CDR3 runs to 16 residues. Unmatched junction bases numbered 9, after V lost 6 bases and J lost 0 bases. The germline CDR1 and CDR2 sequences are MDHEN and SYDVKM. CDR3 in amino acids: CASSNTGTASTDTQYF. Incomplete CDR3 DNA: TGTGCCAGCAGCAACACCGGGACAGCGAGCACAGATACG.

The CDR3 spells CAISESAGSGQPQHF. The DNA read from the CDR3 is TGTGCCATCAGTGAGTCGGCGGGGTCGGGTCAGCCC. This sequence joins TRBV10-3 and TRBJ1-5, with D unresolved. The read halts 3 residues ahead of the CDR3 end, with the missing end drawn from the germline J gene. The V gene lost 0 bases and the J gene lost 6 bases, with 12 bases spanning the gap. CDR3 size: 15 residues. Germline lookup yields CDR1 ENHRY and CDR2 SYGVKD.

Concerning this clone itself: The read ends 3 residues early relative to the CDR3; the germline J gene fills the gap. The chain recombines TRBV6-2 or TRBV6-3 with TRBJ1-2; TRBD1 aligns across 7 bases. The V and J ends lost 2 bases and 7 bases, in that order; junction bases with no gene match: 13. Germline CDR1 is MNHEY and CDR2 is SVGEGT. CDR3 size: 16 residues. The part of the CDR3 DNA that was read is TGTGCCAGCAGTTACCGGCCGGGGACAGAAGGGTCTGGC. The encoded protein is CASSYRPGTEGSG. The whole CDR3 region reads CASSYRPGTEGSGYTF.

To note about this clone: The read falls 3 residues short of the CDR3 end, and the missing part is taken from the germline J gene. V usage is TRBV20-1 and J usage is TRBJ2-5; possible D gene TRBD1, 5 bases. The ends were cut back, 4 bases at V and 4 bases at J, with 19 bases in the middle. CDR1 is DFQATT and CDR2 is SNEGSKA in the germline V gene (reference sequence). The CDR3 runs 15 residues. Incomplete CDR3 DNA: TGCAGTGCTAACCAGGACACCCTCCAACGAGAGACC. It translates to CSANQDTLQRET. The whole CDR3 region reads CSANQDTLQRETQYF.

CDR3 region: CASIYSDSNEKLFF. The DNA read from the CDR3 is TGTGCCAGCATATATTCGGACAGTAATGAAAAG. The V gene is TRBV2, the J gene TRBJ2-2; possibly TRBD1 for D (6 bases). The missing CDR3 end, 3 residues past where the read stops, is filled in from the germline J gene. Germline CDR1 reads SNHLY; CDR2 reads FYNNEI. This CDR3 has 14 amino acids.

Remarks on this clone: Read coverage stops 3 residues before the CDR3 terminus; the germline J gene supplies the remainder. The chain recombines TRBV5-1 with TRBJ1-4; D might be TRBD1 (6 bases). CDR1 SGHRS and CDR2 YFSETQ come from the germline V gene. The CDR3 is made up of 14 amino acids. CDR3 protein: CASSPDGQNSPLFF. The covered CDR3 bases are TGCGCCAGCAGCCCGGACGGACAGAATTCACCA.

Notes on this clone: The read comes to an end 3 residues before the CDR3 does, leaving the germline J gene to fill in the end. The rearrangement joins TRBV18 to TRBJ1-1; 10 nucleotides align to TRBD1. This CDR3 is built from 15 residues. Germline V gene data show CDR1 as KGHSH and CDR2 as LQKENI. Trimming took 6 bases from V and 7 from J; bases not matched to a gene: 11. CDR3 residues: CASSPGQGLMGEAFF. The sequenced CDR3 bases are TGTGCCAGCTCCCCGGGACAGGGGTTAATGGGTGAA. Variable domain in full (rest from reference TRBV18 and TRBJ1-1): NAGVMQNPRHLVRRRGQEARLRCSPMKGHSHVYWYRQLPEEGLKFMVYLQKENIIDESGMPKERFSAEFPKEGPSILRIQQVVRGDSAAYFCASSPGQGLMGEAFFGQGTRLTVV.

The CDR3 DNA, read in part, is TGTGCCAGCAGTGCAGAGGGTTCCTCGCAGGCAATGGAAGGC. Amino acid sequence: CASSAEGSSQAMEG. The full CDR3 reads CASSAEGSSQAMEGYTF. This chain joins TRBV2 and TRBJ1-2; D is unclear. The read gets to within 3 residues of the CDR3 end, and the germline J gene fills in the rest. CDR1 SNHLY and CDR2 FYNNEI come from the germline V gene. This CDR3 is built from 17 residues.

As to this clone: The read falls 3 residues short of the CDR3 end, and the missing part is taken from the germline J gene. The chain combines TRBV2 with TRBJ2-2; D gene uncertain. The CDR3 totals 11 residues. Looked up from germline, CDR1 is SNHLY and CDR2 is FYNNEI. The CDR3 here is CASSGSEKLFF. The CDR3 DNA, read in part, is TGTGCCAGCAGTGGTAGTGAAAAG.

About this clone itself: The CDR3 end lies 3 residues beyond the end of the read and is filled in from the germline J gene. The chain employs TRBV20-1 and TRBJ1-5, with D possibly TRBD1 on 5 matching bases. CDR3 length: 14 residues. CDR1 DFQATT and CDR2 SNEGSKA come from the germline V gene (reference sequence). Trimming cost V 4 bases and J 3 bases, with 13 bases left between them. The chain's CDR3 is CSATTDRDNQPQHF. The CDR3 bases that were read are TGCAGTGCTACAACTGACAGAGACAATCAGCCC.

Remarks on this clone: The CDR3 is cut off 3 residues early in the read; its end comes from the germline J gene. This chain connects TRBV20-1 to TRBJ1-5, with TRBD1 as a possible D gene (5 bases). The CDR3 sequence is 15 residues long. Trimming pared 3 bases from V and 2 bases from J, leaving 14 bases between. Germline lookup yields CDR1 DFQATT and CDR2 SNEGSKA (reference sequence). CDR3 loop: CSARQGRMGNQPQHF. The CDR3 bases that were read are TGCAGTGCTAGGCAGGGTAGGATGGGCAATCAGCCC.

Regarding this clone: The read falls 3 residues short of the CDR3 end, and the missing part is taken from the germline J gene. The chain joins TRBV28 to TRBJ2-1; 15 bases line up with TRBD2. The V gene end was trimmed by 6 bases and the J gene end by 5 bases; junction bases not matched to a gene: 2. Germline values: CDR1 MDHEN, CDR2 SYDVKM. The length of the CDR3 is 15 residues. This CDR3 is CASRGLAGGHNEQFF. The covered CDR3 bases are TGTGCCAGCAGGGGACTAGCGGGAGGCCACAATGAG.

CDR3 in amino acids: CSALTSGRVYEQYF. The sequenced CDR3 bases are TGCAGTGCCCTAACTAGCGGGAGGGTTTACGAG. The rearrangement uses TRBV20-1 and TRBJ2-7, with 13 bases fitting TRBD2. The CDR3 extends 3 residues past the end of the read, so its final part is completed from the germline J gene. The CDR3 extends over 14 amino acids. Germline CDR1 is DFQATT and CDR2 is SNEGSKA (reference sequence). The J segment lost 4 bases and the V segment lost 6 bases, leaving 6 bases of the junction unmatched.